This record looks at one TCR beta chain sequence and its context. The antigen is not known. TCRdb re-analysed the reads in MiXCR, keeping a single row per CDR3 protein. This sample yields tens of thousands of distinct CDR3 sequences, of which 20% to 25% are seen a single time; over 60% belongs to the top ten. This sample is drawn from a study of T cell repertoires in cytomegalovirus infection. Study background: TCR beta signatures that were public indicated CMV infection and matching HLA type. Study observations and caveats: People with CMV and the relevant HLA were identified by cumulative public TCR beta family frequency.

V was clipped by 6 bases and J by 5 bases; unmatched bases: 10. The CDR3 is made up of 15 amino acids. The V call is TRBV12-3 or TRBV12-4, the J call TRBJ1-1, with 9 bases aligning to TRBD1. This sequence originates from a human donor in good health (CMV status not recorded). Some clones in this sample may be carry-over from other donors' samples. The sample consisted of CD8+ T cells from cultured PBMCs, taken from culture after CMV antigen stimulation. Here the CDR3 DNA reads TGTGCCAGCAGCCTACGGACAGGGGAGGGGACTGAAGCTTTCTTT. Protein sequence: CASSLRTGEGTEAFF.